The 18 T cell receptor beta chains below come from one sample, sequenced in a study of blood T cell repertoires in COVID-19. The method was immunoSEQ multiplex PCR; TCRdb's version includes in-frame clones alone and lacks a portion of them. The sample has roughly 75,000 clones, more than 80% seen once. Sample: peripheral blood. The receptors derive from a human donor in a cohort sampled during active COVID-19.

The chain employs TRBV9 and TRBJ1-3; D gene uncertain. The germline gives CDR1 SGDLS, CDR2 YYNGEE. V shed 4 bases and J shed 0 bases, with 11 bases lying between them. The CDR3 is made up of 15 amino acids. In DNA, the CDR3 is TGTGCCAGCAGCTTAACAGACGACTCTGGAAACACCATATATTTT. Translating gives CASSLTDDSGNTIYF.

This clone occurred a few times. Here the CDR3 DNA reads TGTGCCAGCTCAACGACGGGAGAAGCTTTCTTT. Protein product: CASSTTGEAFF. This chain uses TRBV18 with TRBJ1-1; D unclear. With 5 bases removed from V and 8 bases from J, the gap between germline ends came to 9 bases. The germline V gene has CDR1 KGHSH and CDR2 LQKENI. The CDR3 is 11 residues long.

The chain joins TRBV25-1 to TRBJ1-5; 7 bases agree with TRBD1. The CDR3 length is 14 residues. Germline V gene lookup returns CDR1 MGHDK and CDR2 SYGVNS. After removal of 4 bases from V and 11 bases from J, the junction contained 11 bases not matched to a gene. CDR3 coding DNA: TGTGCCAGCAGTGGAGACAGGGAAAAAGGGGCCCAGCATTTT. This sequence encodes CASSGDREKGAQHF.

The gene calls are TRBV9 and TRBJ2-5, with D possibly matching TRBD1 (6 bases). Trimming pared 0 bases from V and 2 bases from J, leaving 11 bases between. The CDR3 is 15 amino acids. Germline V gene data show CDR1 as SGDLS and CDR2 as YYNGEE. The CDR3 DNA sequence: TGTGCCAGCAGCGTAGGGGGACACCTACAAGAGACCCAGTACTTC. This codes for CASSVGGHLQETQYF.

This chain connects TRBV2 to TRBJ2-1; D remains ambiguous. There are 12 residues in the CDR3. Deletions cut 7 bases from V and 4 bases from J, with 8 bases between. Germline CDR1 is SNHLY and CDR2 is FYNNEI. This chain's CDR3 is CASKPAYNEQFF. Written as DNA, the CDR3 is TGTGCCAGCAAGCCAGCGTACAATGAGCAGTTCTTC.

The chain couples TRBV29-1 to TRBJ2-2; the D gene is possibly TRBD2 (7 bases). The CDR3 consists of 15 residues. The ends were cut back, 3 bases at V and 4 bases at J, with 15 bases in the middle. The germline V gene has CDR1 SQVTM and CDR2 ANQGSEA. CDR3 sequence reads: CSVEGREGGTGELFF. CDR3 DNA: TGCAGCGTTGAGGGCAGGGAGGGGGGCACCGGGGAGCTGTTTTTT.

This chain joins TRBV28 and TRBJ2-1; TRBD2 matches at 11 bases. The CDR3 loop spans 17 amino acids. Losses at the gene ends were 4 bases for V and 0 bases for J; bases not matched to a gene: 5. Germline V lookup: CDR1 MDHEN, CDR2 SYDVKM. This CDR3 is CASSSSLAGGSYNEQFF. The CDR3 coding sequence is TGTGCCAGCAGTTCCTCCCTAGCGGGGGGCTCCTACAATGAGCAGTTCTTC. The full variable domain, its missing parts supplied by reference TRBV28 and TRBJ2-1, is DVKVTQSSRYLVKRTGEKVFLECVQDMDHENMFWYRQDPGLGLRLIYFSYDVKMKEKGDIPEGYSVSREKKERFSLILESASTNQTSMYLCASSSSLAGGSYNEQFFGPGTRLTVL.

The J gene is TRBJ2-7, the V gene TRBV20-1; weak D call: TRBD2 (5 bases). Germline V lookup: CDR1 DFQATT, CDR2 SNEGSKA (reference sequence). The CDR3 contains 15 residues. V dropped 3 bases and J dropped 3 bases, with 18 bases sitting between them. The CDR3 loop reads CSASFPGLGSYEQYF. For the CDR3, the DNA is TGCAGTGCTAGTTTCCCCGGGCTAGGGAGCTACGAGCAGTACTTC.

The genes are TRBV27 and TRBJ2-2; TRBD2 aligns across 11 bases. The CDR3 sequence is 15 residues long. Trimming cost V 6 bases and J 5 bases; bases outside gene matches: 5. Germline V CDR1 and CDR2: MNHEY, SMNVEV (reference sequence). CDR3 nucleotide sequence: TGTGCCAGCAGCTTGACTAGCGGGGTTACCGGGGAGCTGTTTTTT. It yields the protein CASSLTSGVTGELFF.

This clone is a singleton in its sample. The chain recombines TRBV10-3 with TRBJ1-2, with no clear D. Germline values: CDR1 ENHRY, CDR2 SYGVKD. The CDR3 is 13 residues long. V lost 4 bases, J lost 8 bases, and 14 bases lay in between. CDR3 in amino acids: CAISGRETEGYTF. The CDR3 bases are TGTGCCATCAGTGGGAGGGAAACGGAAGGCTACACCTTC.

The chain recombines TRBV6-2 or TRBV6-3 with TRBJ1-2, with D uncertain. This CDR3 has 13 residues. CDR1 and CDR2 (germline): MNHEY, SVGEGT. The V end lost 2 bases, the J end lost 5 bases, and 9 bases lay between the germline ends. CDR3 sequence: CASSYDARYGYTF. The CDR3 DNA follows: TGTGCCAGCAGTTACGACGCTAGGTATGGCTACACCTTC.

V gene TRBV28 combines with J gene TRBJ1-5; 8 nucleotides line up with TRBD1. Germline loops: CDR1 MDHEN, CDR2 SYDVKM. The CDR3 loop spans 15 amino acids. J lost 2 bases, V lost 5 bases, and 5 bases had no gene match. CDR3 loop: CASSASGGGNQPQHF. DNA for the CDR3: TGTGCCAGCAGTGCTTCAGGGGGCGGCAATCAGCCCCAGCATTTT. Full variable domain (outside the CDR3, taken from reference TRBV28 and TRBJ1-5): DVKVTQSSRYLVKRTGEKVFLECVQDMDHENMFWYRQDPGLGLRLIYFSYDVKMKEKGDIPEGYSVSREKKERFSLILESASTNQTSMYLCASSASGGGNQPQHFGDGTRLSIL.

This chain connects TRBV19 to TRBJ2-1, with D hard to call. V lost 6 bases and J 5 bases, leaving 11 bases between the germline ends. Germline V CDR1 and CDR2: LNHDA, SQIVND (reference sequence). CDR3 length: 13 residues. The CDR3 loop reads CASRRQIDNEQFF. The CDR3 DNA reads as TGTGCCAGTAGGCGGCAAATAGACAATGAGCAGTTCTTC.

V gene TRBV19 combines with J gene TRBJ1-4, with TRBD1 matching over 12 bases. V dropped 3 bases and J dropped 6; count of bases not matched to a gene: 11. The CDR3 consists of 18 residues. CDR1 and CDR2 from the germline V gene are LNHDA and SQIVND (reference sequence). The CDR3 DNA reads as TGTGCCAGTAGTATCGGGACAGGGGGCGCGGTAGGGGATGAAAAACTGTTTTTT. Protein: CASSIGTGGAVGDEKLFF. Full variable domain (missing parts from reference TRBV19 and TRBJ1-4): DGGITQSPKYLFRKEGQNVTLSCEQNLNHDAMYWYRQDPGQGLRLIYYSQIVNDFQKGDIAEGYSVSREKKESFPLTVTSAQKNPTAFYLCASSIGTGGAVGDEKLFFGSGTQLSVL.

V gene TRBV18 combines with J gene TRBJ1-4, with a weak D call TRBD1 (5 bases). The germline V gene encodes CDR1 KGHSH and CDR2 LQKENI. The CDR3 spans 18 residues. V dropped 3 bases and J dropped 0 bases, with 17 bases sitting between them. CDR3: CASSPRAVKGSTNEKLFF. The CDR3 region has the DNA TGTGCCAGCTCACCCCGGGCAGTTAAGGGGTCAACTAATGAAAAACTGTTTTTT.

The chain employs TRBV28 and TRBJ2-7, with D perhaps matching TRBD1 (5 bases). Germline CDR1 reads MDHEN; CDR2 reads SYDVKM. V lost 6 bases, J lost 3 bases, and 18 bases lay in between. This CDR3 is built from 15 residues. This CDR3 reads CASRPQVSVYYEQYF. The CDR3 bases are TGTGCCAGCAGACCACAGGTCTCCGTTTACTACGAGCAGTACTTC.

As to this clone: At the DNA level, this CDR3 is encoded by other sequences in the same sample as well. V is TRBV9 and J is TRBJ2-2; TRBD2 is a possible D gene (5 bases). Germline V gives CDR1 SGDLS, CDR2 YYNGEE. The CDR3 spans 15 residues. Deletions cut 0 bases from V and 0 bases from J, with 6 bases between. The CDR3 protein is CASSVGGSNTGELFF. As DNA, the CDR3 is TGTGCCAGCAGCGTAGGCGGGTCGAACACCGGGGAGCTGTTTTTT.

V is TRBV9 and J is TRBJ2-4; 7 bases are shared with TRBD2. The CDR3 sequence is 14 residues long. Germline V gene sequence: CDR1 SGDLS, CDR2 YYNGEE. Trimming took 0 bases from V and 10 from J; bases not matched to a gene: 7. CDR3: CASSVEPAGTIQYF. The CDR3 DNA sequence: TGTGCCAGCAGCGTAGAACCAGCGGGGACTATTCAGTACTTC.